The entry below gives a single T cell receptor (beta chain) sequence along with its context. Its specificity is unknown. Measured with immunoSEQ multiplex PCR; TCRdb has only the in-frame clones, and not every one. The top ten clones hold less than 1.5% of a sample with 200,000 to 300,000 clones, approximately 83% of them seen once. The data stem from a study of cytomegalovirus exposure and HLA in healthy donors. Study observations and caveats: Subsequent analysis revealed that first-cohort TCR clusters tended to co-occur in the 130 or so validation repertoires.

CDR3 size: 15 residues. V lost 3 bases and J 1 base, leaving 11 bases between the germline ends. Germline V gene data show CDR1 as SGHAT and CDR2 as FQNNGV. The specimen was PBMCs. This receptor was identified in a woman aged 30 to 39 in good health and CMV-seropositive. The rearrangement uses TRBV11-2 and TRBJ2-3, with D tentatively TRBD1 (6 bases). DNA for the CDR3: TGTGCCAGCAGCTTGCGCAGGGGTGGCACAGATACGCAGTATTTT. This sequence encodes CASSLRRGGTDTQYF.